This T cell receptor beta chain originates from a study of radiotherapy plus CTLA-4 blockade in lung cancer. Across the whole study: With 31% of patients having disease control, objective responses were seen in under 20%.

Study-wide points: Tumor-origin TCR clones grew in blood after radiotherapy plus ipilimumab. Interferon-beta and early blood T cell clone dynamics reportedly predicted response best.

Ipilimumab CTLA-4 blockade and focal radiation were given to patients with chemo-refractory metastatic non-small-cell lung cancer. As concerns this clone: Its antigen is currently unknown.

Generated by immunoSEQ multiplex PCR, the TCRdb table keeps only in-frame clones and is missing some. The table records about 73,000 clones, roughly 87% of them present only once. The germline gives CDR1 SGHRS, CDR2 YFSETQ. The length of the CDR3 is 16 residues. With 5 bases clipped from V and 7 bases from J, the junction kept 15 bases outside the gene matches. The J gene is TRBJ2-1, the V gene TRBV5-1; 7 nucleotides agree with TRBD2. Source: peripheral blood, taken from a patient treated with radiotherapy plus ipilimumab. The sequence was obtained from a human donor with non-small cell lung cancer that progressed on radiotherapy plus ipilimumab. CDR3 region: CASSRDGRSGNNEQFF. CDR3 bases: TGCGCCAGCAGTCGGGACGGGCGGAGCGGGAATAATGAGCAGTTCTTC.